The 18 T cell receptor beta chains presented below share a single source sample, sequenced in a study of blood T cell repertoires in COVID-19. Using immunoSEQ multiplex PCR, the repertoire was profiled, and TCRdb retains in-frame clones only, with some absent. The sample has about 260,000 clones; approximately 81% are singletons. The sample comprised peripheral blood. Receptor source: a man between 60 and 70 years old with acute or convalescent COVID-19.

Concerning this clone itself: In the same sample, other DNA sequences code for this CDR3. The J gene is TRBJ2-1, the V gene TRBV28; 10 bases fit TRBD1. Germline V gene data show CDR1 as MDHEN and CDR2 as SYDVKM. CDR3 length: 15 residues. V trimming: 3 bases; J trimming: 2 bases; junction bases outside the gene matches: 1. The CDR3 is CASSFGQGAYNEQFF. CDR3 nucleotides: TGTGCCAGCAGTTTCGGACAGGGGGCCTACAATGAGCAGTTCTTC.

This clone was seen only a few times. The V gene is TRBV4-2, the J gene TRBJ2-7; TRBD2 aligns across 11 bases. The CDR3 contains 16 residues. With 4 bases clipped from V and 5 bases from J, the junction kept 10 bases outside the gene matches. Germline V lookup: CDR1 LGHNA, CDR2 YNFKEQ. Here the CDR3 reads CASSPSLASGRNEQYF. DNA of the CDR3: TGTGCCAGCAGCCCTTCCCTGGCTAGCGGGAGGAACGAGCAGTACTTC.

The rearrangement uses TRBV27 and TRBJ1-2, with D perhaps TRBD1 (5 bases). This CDR3 has 12 amino acids. Germline V lookup: CDR1 MNHEY, CDR2 SMNVEV (reference sequence). Trimming took off 5 bases at V and 7 bases at J, with 11 bases between the two ends. The DNA for the CDR3 is TGTGCCAGCAGTCCGCAGGGTAGTGGCTACACCTTC. Translation gives CASSPQGSGYTF.

The chain joins TRBV5-6 to TRBJ2-2; 8 positions agree with TRBD1. The CDR3 sequence is 15 residues long. Per the germline V gene, CDR1 is SGHDT and CDR2 is YYEEEE. V lost 2 bases to trimming and J lost 4 bases; unmatched junction nucleotides: 4. CDR3 residues: CASSFVDRGTGELFF. Here the CDR3 DNA reads TGTGCCAGCAGCTTCGTCGACAGGGGCACCGGGGAGCTGTTTTTT. Supplemented by reference TRBV5-6 and TRBJ2-2, the full variable domain reads DAGVTQSPTHLIKTRGQQVTLRCSPKSGHDTVSWYQQALGQGPQFIFQYYEEEERQRGNFPDRFSGHQFPNYSSELNVNALLLGDSALYLCASSFVDRGTGELFFGEGSRLTVL.

CDR3 sequence reads: CAWSVPGTDTQYF. In DNA, the CDR3 is TGTGCCTGGAGTGTACCGGGCACAGATACGCAGTATTTT. J is TRBJ2-3 and V is TRBV30; no definite D call. Trimming removed 0 bases from V and 1 base from J, with 5 bases in between. Germline V CDR1 and CDR2: GTSNPN, SVGIG (reference sequence). This CDR3 spans 13 amino acids.

The rearrangement links TRBV9 to TRBJ2-3; the match to TRBD1 covers 9 bases. Unmatched junction bases numbered 6, after V lost 3 bases and J lost 4 bases. The CDR3 has 15 amino acids. Germline assignment: CDR1 SGDLS and CDR2 YYNGEE. This CDR3 is CASSGRQGGADTQYF. In DNA, the CDR3 is TGTGCCAGCAGCGGACGACAGGGGGGCGCAGATACGCAGTATTTT.

The rearrangement joins TRBV5-1 to TRBJ2-7, with 11 bases identical to TRBD1. The CDR3 runs 15 residues. The germline CDR1 and CDR2 sequences are SGHRS and YFSETQ. With 2 bases clipped from V and 3 bases from J, the junction kept 4 bases outside the gene matches. CDR3 protein: CASSLLGQGDYEQYF. The DNA of the CDR3 is TGCGCCAGCAGCTTACTGGGACAGGGGGACTACGAGCAGTACTTC.

This chain joins TRBV7-2 and TRBJ2-1; TRBD2 matches at 8 bases. The CDR3 spans 16 residues. V gave up 3 bases and J gave up 6 bases; unmatched junction bases: 10. Looked up from germline, CDR1 is SGHTA and CDR2 is FQGNSA. CDR3: CASSFGRASGRNEQFF. CDR3 coding DNA: TGTGCCAGCAGCTTCGGGAGGGCTAGCGGCCGCAATGAGCAGTTCTTC.

The chain employs TRBV16 and TRBJ1-1; perhaps TRBD1 as D (6 bases). The CDR3 covers 14 residues. V shed 2 bases and J shed 3 bases, with 10 bases lying between them. Germline CDR1 and CDR2: KGHSY and FQNENV. In nucleotides, the CDR3 is TGTGCCAGCAGCCAAACAGGGCAGGACACTGAAGCTTTCTTT. As protein: CASSQTGQDTEAFF.

The genes are TRBV5-1 and TRBJ2-5, with 7 bases lining up with TRBD1. This CDR3 spans 15 amino acids. CDR1 is SGHRS and CDR2 is YFSETQ in the germline V gene. The ends lost 1 base at V and 5 bases at J; junction bases unmatched: 8. CDR3 region: CASSLPTGVRETQYF. DNA of the CDR3: TGCGCCAGCAGCTTGCCTACAGGGGTGAGGGAGACCCAGTACTTC.

V gene TRBV19 combines with J gene TRBJ1-1; the match to TRBD1 covers 8 bases. The CDR3 consists of 14 residues. From germline, CDR1 is LNHDA and CDR2 SQIVND (reference sequence). With 4 bases clipped from V and 4 bases from J, the junction kept 5 bases outside the gene matches. The CDR3, as DNA: TGTGCCAGTAGTAAGGACAGGGTTAGCACTGAAGCTTTCTTT. Protein: CASSKDRVSTEAFF.

This chain connects TRBV12-3 or TRBV12-4 to TRBJ2-7; maybe TRBD2 (6 bases). The V end lost 8 bases, the J end lost 6 bases, and 14 bases lay between the germline ends. The CDR3 length is 12 residues. CDR3 coding DNA: TGTGCCAGCCGCGGGCGGGGTAGCGAGCAGTACTTC. Amino acid sequence: CASRGRGSEQYF.

CDR3 in DNA: TGTGCCAGCACGCCGTGGTCGGGAGTTGGAAACACCATATATTTT. Translation gives CASTPWSGVGNTIYF. The chain links TRBV7-2 to TRBJ1-3; D is unclear. The germline V and J ends were trimmed by 7 bases and 3 bases, with 16 bases remaining between them. CDR3 length: 15 residues. CDR1 is SGHTA and CDR2 is FQGNSA in the germline V gene.

The CDR3 nucleotides read TGTGCTAGTGGTTTGGCCCGGGTCGTCCCGGGACAGGGTTTGGGCACCGGGGAGCTGTTTTTT. Translated, it gives CASGLARVVPGQGLGTGELFF. The gene calls are TRBV12-5 and TRBJ2-2, with 9 bases lining up with TRBD1. Germline loops: CDR1 LGHNT, CDR2 FRNRAP. V trimming: 1 base; J trimming: 4 bases; junction bases outside the gene matches: 19. The CDR3 has 21 residues.

The rearrangement links TRBV3-1 (or the pseudogene TRBV3-2) to TRBJ1-3; the D gene is possibly TRBD1 (6 bases). The CDR3 totals 17 residues. Germline lookup yields CDR1 LGHDT and CDR2 YNNKEL (reference sequence). Trimming removed 1 base at V and 0 bases at J, with 13 bases between. CDR3 nucleotide sequence: TGTGCCAGCAGCCAAGCCCCAGGGGCTTTCTCTGGAAACACCATATATTTT. Translation: CASSQAPGAFSGNTIYF.

The chain recombines TRBV27 with TRBJ1-1; 7 bases agree with TRBD1. The germline V gene encodes CDR1 MNHEY and CDR2 SMNVEV (reference sequence). The CDR3 loop spans 13 amino acids. The J segment lost 10 bases and the V segment lost 2 bases, leaving 7 bases of the junction unmatched. CDR3 protein: CASSLEQGIGAFF. The CDR3 DNA sequence: TGTGCCAGCAGTTTAGAACAGGGGATAGGAGCTTTCTTT.

The rearrangement links TRBV6-2 or TRBV6-3 to TRBJ2-2; 11 nucleotides align to TRBD1. The CDR3 totals 14 residues. After removal of 4 bases from V and 6 bases from J, the junction contained 1 base not matched to a gene. Germline V gives CDR1 MNHEY, CDR2 SVGEGT. The CDR3 sequence is CASSSGQGAGELFF. The CDR3 nucleotides are TGTGCCAGCAGTTCGGGACAGGGGGCCGGGGAGCTGTTTTTT.

The chain links TRBV27 to TRBJ1-1; TRBD1 agrees at 8 bases. The CDR3 extends over 16 amino acids. The junction had 15 bases not matched to a gene; V was cut back by 7 bases and J by 5 bases. Germline V gene data show CDR1 as MNHEY and CDR2 as SMNVEV (reference sequence). The CDR3 sequence is CASKKRPLDRGTEAFF. DNA of the CDR3: TGTGCCAGCAAAAAACGCCCCCTAGACAGGGGTACTGAAGCTTTCTTT.